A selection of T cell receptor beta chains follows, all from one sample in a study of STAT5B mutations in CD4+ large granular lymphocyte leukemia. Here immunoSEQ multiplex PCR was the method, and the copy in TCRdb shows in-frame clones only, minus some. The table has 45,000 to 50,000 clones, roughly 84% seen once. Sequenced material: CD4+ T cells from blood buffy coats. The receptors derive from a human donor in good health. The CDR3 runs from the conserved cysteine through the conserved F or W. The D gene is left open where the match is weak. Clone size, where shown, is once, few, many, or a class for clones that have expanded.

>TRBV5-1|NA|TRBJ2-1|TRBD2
TGCGCCAGCAGCTTGACTAGCGGGGGTTACAATGAGCAGTTCTTC
CASSLTSGGYNEQFF
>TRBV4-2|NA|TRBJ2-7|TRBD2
TGTGCCAGCAGCCAAGTCTCGACTAGCGGGAGGTCCTACGAGCAGTACTTC
CASSQVSTSGRSYEQYF
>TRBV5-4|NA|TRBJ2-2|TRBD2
TGTGCCAGCAGCTTGGGCGGCGGGAGGAACACCGGGGAGCTGTTTTTT
CASSLGGGRNTGELFF
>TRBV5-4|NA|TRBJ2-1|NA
TGTGCCAGCAGCCAGGTAGGGTCGGATGAGCAGTTCTTC
CASSQVGSDEQFF
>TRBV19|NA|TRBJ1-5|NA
TGTGCCAGTACCTCGTGGAGGGGAGAAGGTCAGCCCCAGCATTTT
CASTSWRGEGQPQHF
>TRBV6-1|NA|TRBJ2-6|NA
TGTGCCAGCAGTGAAGTCCCCTCTGGGGCCAACGTCCTGACTTTC
CASSEVPSGANVLTF
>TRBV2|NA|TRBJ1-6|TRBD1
TGTGCCAGCAGTGAAGCGAGGGGACAGAATAATTCACCCCTCCACTTT
CASSEARGQNNSPLHF
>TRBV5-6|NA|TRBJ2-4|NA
TGTGCCAGCACCCAAGATGACAGCCTCCTCATCTTC
CASTQDDSLLIF
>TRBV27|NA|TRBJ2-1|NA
TGTGCCAGCAGTTTATTTTCCGGGGACAATGAGCAGTTCTTC
CASSLFSGDNEQFF
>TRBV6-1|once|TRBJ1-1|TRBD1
TGTGCCAGCATCCCGACAGGGGACACTGAAGCTTTCTTT
CASIPTGDTEAFF
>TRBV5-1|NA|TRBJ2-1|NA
TGCGCCAGCAGCTTGGTGGCGAGTAATTACAATGAGCAGTTCTTC
CASSLVASNYNEQFF
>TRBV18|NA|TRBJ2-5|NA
TGTGCCAGCTCACCACGGAAGCTAGCTCAAGAGACCCAGTACTTC
CASSPRKLAQETQYF
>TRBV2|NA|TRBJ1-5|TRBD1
TGTGCCAGCGCCTACAGGGGTCGGAATCAGCCCCAGCATTTT
CASAYRGRNQPQHF
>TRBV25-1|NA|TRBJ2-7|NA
TGTGCCAGCAGCTACAGGGTCTACGAGCAGTACTTC
CASSYRVYEQYF
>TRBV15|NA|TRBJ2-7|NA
TGTGCCACCAGCAGAGATCCCTTCTGGACATCCTCCTACGAGCAGTACTTC
CATSRDPFWTSSYEQYF
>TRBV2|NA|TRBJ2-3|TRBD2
TGTGCCAGCAGAGGGACTAGTTTACCCACAGATACGCAGTATTTT
CASRGTSLPTDTQYF
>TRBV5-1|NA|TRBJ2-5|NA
TGCGCCAGCAGCCACCTAGAACTAGGGCAAGAGACCCAGTACTTC
CASSHLELGQETQYF
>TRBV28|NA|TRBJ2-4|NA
TGTGCCAGCAGTTTAGGGGGATTCGGGGTGATGGCCAAAAACATTCAGTACTTC
CASSLGGFGVMAKNIQYF
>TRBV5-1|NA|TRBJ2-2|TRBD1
TGCGCCAGCAGTCCGACAGGGCTAACGAACACCGGGGAGCTGTTTTTT
CASSPTGLTNTGELFF
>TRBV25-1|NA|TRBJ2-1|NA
TGTGCCAGCGGTCCCAGGGATAATGAGCAGTTCTTC
CASGPRDNEQFF
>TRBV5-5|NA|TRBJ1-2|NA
TGTGCCAGCAGCTTTAATCGTGACAACCCCATCTTC
CASSFNRDNPIF
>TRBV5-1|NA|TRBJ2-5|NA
TGCGCCAGCAGCTTGGCCATGCCGGTGGAGACCCAGTACTTC
CASSLAMPVETQYF
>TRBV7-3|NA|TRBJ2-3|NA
TGTGCCAGCAGCTTAATAGGGGGGCCTACAATTAGCACAGATACGCAGTATTTT
CASSLIGGPTISTDTQYF
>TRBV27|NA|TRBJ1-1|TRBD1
TGTGCCAGCTTTGGTGGGACAGGGGCAATGAACACTGAAGCTTTCTTT
CASFGGTGAMNTEAFF
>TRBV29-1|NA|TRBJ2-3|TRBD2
TGCAGCGTTGATACTAGCGGGCCGACAGATACGCAGTATTTT
CSVDTSGPTDTQYF
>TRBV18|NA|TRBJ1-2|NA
TGTGCCAGCTCACCATCAAACGGCTACACCTTC
CASSPSNGYTF
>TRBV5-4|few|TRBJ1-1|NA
TGTGCCAGCAGCTTGGCTGGGGCAAGGACTGAAGCTTTCTTT
CASSLAGARTEAFF
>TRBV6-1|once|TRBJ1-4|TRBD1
TGTGCCAGCAGTGAAACGGGACAGTACCATGAAAAACTGTTTTTT
CASSETGQYHEKLFF